The sequence of this TCR beta chain was determined in a study of T cells after yellow fever vaccination. Study results and caveats: Just a small share of clonotypes turned up in the CD4 compartment as well as the CD8 compartment.

This clonotype has ten or more counts. Antigen specificity is unknown. The CDR3 runs to 15 residues. Trimming cost V 5 bases and J 7 bases; bases outside gene matches: 6. The study made its TCR cDNA through 5'RACE template switching. That step introduced a universal primer site along with UMIs. TCRdb processed the 5' RACE reads anew with MiXCR; each CDR3 protein has one entry. The sample has about 160,000 distinct CDR3 sequences, less than 9% seen once. The chain employs TRBV12-3 or TRBV12-4 and TRBJ2-1; TRBD2 matches at 12 bases. This clonotype originated in a man between 18 and 29 years old who received the YFV17D yellow fever vaccine. The sequenced sample was CD4+ T cells sorted from PBMCs, obtained 5 to 6 days after the first yellow fever vaccination. CDR3 DNA sequence: TGTGCCAGCAGTATGCTAGCGGGGGGGCGAAATGAGCAGTTCTTC. It yields the protein CASSMLAGGRNEQFF.